This T cell receptor (beta chain) was identified in a study of vaccination and CD4 T cells after COVID-19. Study information: Two of the convalescents were Hispanic, and convalescents were six males and four females.

Treatment indicated: 10-day PBMC culture with coronavirus spike peptide pools or control peptides (ViraFEST assay). Fresh replacement IL-2 medium substituted for half the medium on days 3 and 7. At the Johns Hopkins FTIC core, DNA taken from cultured CD4+ T cells was sequenced by way of the Oncomine TCR Beta short-read assay. TCRdb ran MiXCR on the PCR reads and lists one entry per CDR3 protein. The table records under 20,000 distinct CDR3 sequences, about four fifths of them present only once. The CDR3 runs to 14 residues. J was trimmed by 3 bases and V by 5 bases; bases with no gene match: 6. The germline V gene encodes CDR1 SGHRS and CDR2 YFSETQ. Remarks on this clonotype: Antigen: not known.

V is TRBV5-1 and J is TRBJ2-7; TRBD2 aligns across 9 bases. The origin of this receptor is a human donor who received a COVID-19 vaccine. The sequenced sample was CD4+ T cells from blood, cultured in vitro, obtained after SARS-CoV-2 vaccination. The CDR3 region is CASRGLATIYEQYF. The CDR3 DNA reads TGCGCCAGCAGGGGACTAGCAACTATCTACGAGCAGTACTTC.